A single sample gave rise to the 6 T cell receptor beta chains below, sequenced in a study of T cells in Graves' hyperthyroidism and ophthalmopathy. Amplification targeted TCR beta CDR3 regions from RNA transcripts. The primer set for the first-round RT-PCR of the TCR CDR3 was HTBI. Each CDR3 protein gets one entry after TCRdb re-called the multiplex PCR reads with MiXCR. In the table there are over 700,000 distinct CDR3 sequences, roughly a third of which are singletons. Specimen: blood. These receptors all stem from a woman aged 40 to 50 with Graves' hyperthyroidism.

The chain uses TRBV7-2 and TRBJ1-2; TRBD1 agrees at 12 bases. With V trimmed by 4 bases and J by 8 bases, 8 bases remained unmatched. The CDR3 covers 15 residues. Per the germline V gene, CDR1 is SGHTA and CDR2 is FQGNSA. CDR3 sequence reads: CASSYRGQGARGYTF. CDR3 sequence (DNA): TGTGCCAGCAGCTACCGGGGACAGGGGGCGAGAGGCTACACCTTC.

This clonotype appeared a few times. The gene calls are TRBV6-1 and TRBJ1-4; no clear D. Trimming cost V 7 bases and J 10 bases, with 16 bases left between them. Germline V gives CDR1 MNHNS, CDR2 SASEGT. There are 13 residues in the CDR3. The CDR3 sequence is CASIGPGRGKLFF. In DNA, the CDR3 is TGTGCCAGCATAGGGCCTGGCCGGGGAAAACTGTTTTTT.

This clonotype has just one count. This may be a read error: a much more frequent sequence differs by one nucleotide. The rearrangement joins TRBV7-9 to TRBJ1-2; a weak D match, TRBD1 (6 bases). Germline V gene data show CDR1 as SEHNR and CDR2 as FQNEAQ (reference sequence). This CDR3 spans 13 amino acids. The CDR3 loop is CASSFVGGYGYAF. DNA of the CDR3: TGTGCCAGCAGCTTCGTCGGGGGCTACGGCTACGCCTTC.

The chain combines TRBV20-1 with TRBJ2-7; 8 nucleotides line up with TRBD2. With 0 bases clipped from V and 4 bases from J, the junction kept 8 bases outside the gene matches. In germline, CDR1 is DFQATT, CDR2 SNEGSKA (reference sequence). This CDR3 region has 15 residues. CDR3: CSARDQRGNTYEQYF. The CDR3, as DNA: TGCAGTGCTAGAGATCAGCGGGGGAACACATACGAGCAGTACTTC.

This clonotype has ten or more counts. The genes are TRBV5-1 and TRBJ1-2; 8 positions agree with TRBD1. Germline V lookup: CDR1 SGHRS, CDR2 YFSETQ. The J segment lost 4 bases and the V segment lost 4 bases, leaving 9 bases of the junction unmatched. The CDR3 sequence is 15 residues long. CDR3 nucleotides: TGCGCCAGCAGCGAGTCAGGGGGCGCGGGCTATGGCTACACCTTC. This codes for CASSESGGAGYGYTF.

This clonotype was detected many times. The V and J genes are TRBV7-9 and TRBJ2-5; D is ambiguous. V lost 1 base and J lost 2, with 8 bases in between. Germline V gene lookup returns CDR1 SEHNR and CDR2 FQNEAQ (reference sequence). This CDR3 comprises 14 residues. CDR3 region: CASSLEKEQETQYF. CDR3 coding DNA: TGTGCCAGCAGCTTAGAGAAGGAGCAAGAGACCCAGTACTTC.